This T cell receptor (beta chain) was retrieved from a study of blood T cells in healthy people across ages. CDR1 DFQATT and CDR2 SNEGSKA come from the germline V gene (reference sequence). V was cut by 4 bases and J by 8 bases, with 23 bases left in between. CDR3 size: 15 residues. Combining a sample-barcoded 5' primer with a J-beta primer mix, a second PCR ran for about 7 to 11 cycles. TCRdb itself ran the 5' RACE reads through MiXCR, one entry per CDR3 protein. Here the sample spans some 1,500,000 distinct CDR3 sequences, roughly 43% being singletons. This sequence was found in a woman in her late teens or twenties in good health. The sequencing sample was made of blood. The chain has TRBV20-1 and TRBJ1-1; TRBD1 might be the D (5 bases). For the CDR3, the DNA is TGCAGTGCTATTCCCCGCCGGGACGTGTTCTTCGAAGCTTTCTTT. This sequence encodes CSAIPRRDVFFEAFF.